The clone carrying this T cell receptor (beta chain) appeared a few times. These data come from a study of beta chain features in type 1 diabetes. Without exception, sorted populations had purity beyond 98%. The V gene's germline CDR1 is LGHNA and CDR2 YNFKEQ. Trimming cost V 0 bases and J 0 bases; bases outside gene matches: 7. This CDR3 is built from 17 residues. The investigators reverse transcribed all of the isolated RNA, so they sequenced expressed TCRB transcripts. Samples of naive, central memory and regulatory T cells yielded a mean of around 3.5 million reads. Sequenced by immunoSEQ multiplex PCR; TCRdb stores in-frame clones only, minus some. This table holds more than 300,000 clones, less than 10% found once.

J is TRBJ1-1 and V is TRBV4-2; 7 nucleotides match TRBD1. The sequence was collected from a woman between 18 and 29 years old in good health. The sequenced sample consisted of central memory CD4+ T cells from blood. The CDR3 nucleotides read TGTGCCAGCAGCCAAGAACTGGGGACAGCAATGAACACTGAAGCTTTCTTT. Encoded protein: CASSQELGTAMNTEAFF.